This T cell receptor (beta chain) emerged from a study of shared clonotypes between healthy human individuals. CDR1 and CDR2 (germline): KGHSH, LQKENI. The length of the CDR3 is 18 residues. The table lists this clone with a few counts. This likely reflects a read error, since a far larger clone is one base away. Generated by immunoSEQ multiplex PCR, the TCRdb table keeps only in-frame clones and is missing some. This sample has about half a million clones, with around 85% found just once. Sequenced: PBMCs. The rearrangement uses TRBV18 and TRBJ1-1; maybe TRBD1 (6 bases). This TCR was recovered from a woman aged 40-49 years in good health. Some clones in this sample may be carry-over from other donors' samples. The CDR3 region is CASSPSGGPEGPNTKAFF. The CDR3 DNA sequence: TGTGCCAGCTCACCCTCCGGGGGGCCCGAGGGACCGAACACTAAAGCTTTCTTT.